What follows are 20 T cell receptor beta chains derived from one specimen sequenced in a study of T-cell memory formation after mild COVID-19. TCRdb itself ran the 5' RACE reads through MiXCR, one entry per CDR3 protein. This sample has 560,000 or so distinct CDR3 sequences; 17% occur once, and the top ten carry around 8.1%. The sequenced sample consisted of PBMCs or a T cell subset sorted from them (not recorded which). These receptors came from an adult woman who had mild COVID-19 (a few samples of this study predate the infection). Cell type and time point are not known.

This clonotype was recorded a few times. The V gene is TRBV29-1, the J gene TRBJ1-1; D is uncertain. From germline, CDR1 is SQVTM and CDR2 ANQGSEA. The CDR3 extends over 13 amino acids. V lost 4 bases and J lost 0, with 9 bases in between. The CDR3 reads CSVARAMNTEAFF. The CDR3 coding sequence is TGCAGCGTTGCCCGGGCCATGAACACTGAAGCTTTCTTT.

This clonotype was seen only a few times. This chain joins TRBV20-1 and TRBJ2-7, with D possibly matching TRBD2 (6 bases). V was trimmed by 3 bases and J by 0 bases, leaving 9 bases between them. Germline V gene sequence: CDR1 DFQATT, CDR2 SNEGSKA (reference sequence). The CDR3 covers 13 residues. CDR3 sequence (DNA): TGCAGTGCTAGTCGGGGACTCTCCTACGAGCAGTACTTC. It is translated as CSASRGLSYEQYF.

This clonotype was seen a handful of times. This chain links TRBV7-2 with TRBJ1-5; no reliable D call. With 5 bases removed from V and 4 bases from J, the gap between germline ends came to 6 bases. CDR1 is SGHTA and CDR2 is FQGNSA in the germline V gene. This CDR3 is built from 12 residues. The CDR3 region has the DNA TGTGCCAGCAGCGACCCAAATCAGCCCCAGCATTTT. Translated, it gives CASSDPNQPQHF. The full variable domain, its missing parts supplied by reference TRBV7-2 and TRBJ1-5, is GAGVSQSPSNKVTEKGKDVELRCDPISGHTALYWYRQSLGQGLEFLIYFQGNSAPDKSGLPSDRFSAERTGGSVSTLTIQRTQQEDSAVYLCASSDPNQPQHFGDGTRLSIL.

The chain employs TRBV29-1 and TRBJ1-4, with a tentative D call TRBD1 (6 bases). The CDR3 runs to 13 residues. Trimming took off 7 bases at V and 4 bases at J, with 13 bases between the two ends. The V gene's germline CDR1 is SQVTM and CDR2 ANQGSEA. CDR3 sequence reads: CSAQGTNNEKLFF. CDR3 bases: TGCAGCGCCCAGGGGACCAATAATGAAAAACTGTTTTTT.

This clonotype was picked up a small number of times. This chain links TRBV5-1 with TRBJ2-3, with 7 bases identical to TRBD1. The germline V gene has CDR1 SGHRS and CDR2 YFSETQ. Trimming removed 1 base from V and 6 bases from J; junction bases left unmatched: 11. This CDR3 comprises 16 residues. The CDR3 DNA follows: TGCGCCAGCAGCTTGTCGTCCAGGGGGATCTCGGATACGCAGTATTTT. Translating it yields CASSLSSRGISDTQYF. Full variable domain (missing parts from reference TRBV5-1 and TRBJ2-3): KAGVTQTPRYLIKTRGQQVTLSCSPISGHRSVSWYQQTPGQGLQFLFEYFSETQRNKGNFPGRFSGRQFSNSRSEMNVSTLELGDSALYLCASSLSSRGISDTQYFGPGTRLTVL.

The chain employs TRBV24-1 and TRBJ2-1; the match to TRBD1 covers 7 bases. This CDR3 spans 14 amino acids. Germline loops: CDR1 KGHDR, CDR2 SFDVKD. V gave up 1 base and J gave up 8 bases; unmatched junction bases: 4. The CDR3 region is CATSDLRGGDEQFF. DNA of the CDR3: TGTGCCACCAGTGATTTACGAGGGGGCGATGAGCAGTTCTTC.

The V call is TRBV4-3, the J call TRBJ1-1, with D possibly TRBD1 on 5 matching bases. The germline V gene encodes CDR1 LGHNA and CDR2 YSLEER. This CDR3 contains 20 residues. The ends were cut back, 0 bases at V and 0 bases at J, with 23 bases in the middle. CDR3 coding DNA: TGCGCCAGCAGCCAAGACCTTTTGGGGCGGCGGGCTCAAATGAACACTGAAGCTTTCTTT. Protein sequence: CASSQDLLGRRAQMNTEAFF.

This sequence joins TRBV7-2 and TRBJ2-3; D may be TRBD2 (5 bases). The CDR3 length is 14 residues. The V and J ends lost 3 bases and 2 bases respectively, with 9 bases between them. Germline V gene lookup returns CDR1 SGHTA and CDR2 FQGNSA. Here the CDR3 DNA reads TGTGCCAGCAGCTTCGTCGGGGTCACAGATACGCAGTATTTT. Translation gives CASSFVGVTDTQYF. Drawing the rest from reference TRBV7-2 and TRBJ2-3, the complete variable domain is GAGVSQSPSNKVTEKGKDVELRCDPISGHTALYWYRQSLGQGLEFLIYFQGNSAPDKSGLPSDRFSAERTGGSVSTLTIQRTQQEDSAVYLCASSFVGVTDTQYFGPGTRLTVL.

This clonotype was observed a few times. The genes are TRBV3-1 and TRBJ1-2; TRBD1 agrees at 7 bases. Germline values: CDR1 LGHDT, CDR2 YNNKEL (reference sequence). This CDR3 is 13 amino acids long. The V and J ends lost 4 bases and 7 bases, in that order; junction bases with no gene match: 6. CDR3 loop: CASSPGTVLGYTF. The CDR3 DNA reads TGTGCCAGCAGCCCCGGGACAGTGCTTGGCTACACCTTC.

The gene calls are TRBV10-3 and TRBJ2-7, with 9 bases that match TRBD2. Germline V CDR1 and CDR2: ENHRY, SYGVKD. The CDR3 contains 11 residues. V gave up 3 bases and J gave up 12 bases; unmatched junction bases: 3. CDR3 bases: TGTGCCATCAGTGACCTAGCGGGAAGGTACTTC. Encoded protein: CAISDLAGRYF.

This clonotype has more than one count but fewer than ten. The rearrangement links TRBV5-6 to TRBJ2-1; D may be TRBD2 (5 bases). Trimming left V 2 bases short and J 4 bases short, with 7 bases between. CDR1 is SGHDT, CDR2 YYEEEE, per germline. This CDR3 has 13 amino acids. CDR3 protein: CASSFTRYNEQFF. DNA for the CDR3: TGTGCCAGCAGCTTTACTAGGTACAATGAGCAGTTCTTC.

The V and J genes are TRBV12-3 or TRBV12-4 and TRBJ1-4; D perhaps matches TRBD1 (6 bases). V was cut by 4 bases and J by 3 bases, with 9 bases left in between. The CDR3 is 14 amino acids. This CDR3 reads CASSSGASNEKLFF. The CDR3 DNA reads TGTGCCAGCAGTTCGGGGGCGTCTAATGAAAAACTGTTTTTT.

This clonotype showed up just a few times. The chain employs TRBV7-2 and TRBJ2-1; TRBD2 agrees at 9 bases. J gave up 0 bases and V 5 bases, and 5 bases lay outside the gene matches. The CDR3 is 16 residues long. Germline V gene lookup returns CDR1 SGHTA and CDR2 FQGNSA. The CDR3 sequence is CASSPYSGSSYNEQFF. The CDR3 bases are TGTGCCAGCAGCCCCTATAGCGGGAGCTCCTACAATGAGCAGTTCTTC.

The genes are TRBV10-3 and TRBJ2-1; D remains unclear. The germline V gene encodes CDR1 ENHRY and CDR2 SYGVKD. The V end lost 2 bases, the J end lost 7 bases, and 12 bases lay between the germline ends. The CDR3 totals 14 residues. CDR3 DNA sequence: TGTGCCATCAGTGAGGGCGGCAGTAGGAATGAGCAGTTCTTC. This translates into CAISEGGSRNEQFF.

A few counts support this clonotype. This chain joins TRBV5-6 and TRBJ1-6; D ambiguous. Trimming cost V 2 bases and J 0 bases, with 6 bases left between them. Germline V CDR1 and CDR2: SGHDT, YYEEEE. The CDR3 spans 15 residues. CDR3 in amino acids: CASSFPSSYNSPLHF. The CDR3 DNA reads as TGTGCCAGCAGCTTTCCGTCCTCCTATAATTCACCCCTCCACTTT. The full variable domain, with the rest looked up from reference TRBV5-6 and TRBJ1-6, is DAGVTQSPTHLIKTRGQQVTLRCSPKSGHDTVSWYQQALGQGPQFIFQYYEEEERQRGNFPDRFSGHQFPNYSSELNVNALLLGDSALYLCASSFPSSYNSPLHFGNGTRLTVT.

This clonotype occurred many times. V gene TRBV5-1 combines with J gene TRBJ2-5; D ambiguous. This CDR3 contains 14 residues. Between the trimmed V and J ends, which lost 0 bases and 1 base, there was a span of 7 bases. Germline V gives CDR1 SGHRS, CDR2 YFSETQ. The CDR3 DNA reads TGCGCCAGCAGCTTGGGACTGACCCAAGAGACCCAGTACTTC. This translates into CASSLGLTQETQYF.

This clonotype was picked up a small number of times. The CDR3 DNA reads as TGCAGCGTTACGTCGGAGAGAAACACCATATATTTT. It encodes CSVTSERNTIYF. This sequence joins TRBV29-1 and TRBJ1-3; D is unclear. Trimming cost V 5 bases and J 5 bases, with 10 bases left between them. The germline V gene has CDR1 SQVTM and CDR2 ANQGSEA. There are 12 residues in the CDR3.

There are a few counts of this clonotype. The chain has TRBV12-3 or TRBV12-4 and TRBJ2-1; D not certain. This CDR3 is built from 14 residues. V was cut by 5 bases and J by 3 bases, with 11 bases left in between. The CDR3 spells CASSSYSLYNEQFF. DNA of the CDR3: TGTGCCAGCAGTAGCTATAGCCTCTACAATGAGCAGTTCTTC.

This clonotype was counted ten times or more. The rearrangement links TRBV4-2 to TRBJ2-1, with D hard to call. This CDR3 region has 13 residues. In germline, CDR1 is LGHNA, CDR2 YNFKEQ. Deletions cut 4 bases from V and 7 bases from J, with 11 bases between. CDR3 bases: TGTGCCAGCAGCCCAGAACCTTGGAATGAGCAGTTCTTC. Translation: CASSPEPWNEQFF.

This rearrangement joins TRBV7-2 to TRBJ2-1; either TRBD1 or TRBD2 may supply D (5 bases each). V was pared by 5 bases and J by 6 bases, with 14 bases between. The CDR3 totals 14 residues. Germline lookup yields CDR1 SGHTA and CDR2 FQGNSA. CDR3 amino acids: CASSRPGTVNEQFF. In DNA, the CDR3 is TGTGCCAGCAGCCGACCTGGGACGGTCAATGAGCAGTTCTTC.